Below, 22 T cell receptor beta chains from the same sample are listed, as sequenced in a study of cytomegalovirus exposure and HLA in healthy donors. This PCR relied on a set of 60 Vbeta primers and 13 Jbeta primers. Profiling relied on immunoSEQ multiplex PCR, and the TCRdb table lists in-frame clones only, not all of them. The sample table includes 55,000 to 75,000 clones. What was sequenced was PBMCs. Receptors were obtained from a male donor in good health and CMV-seronegative.

As to this clone: A read error may produce the germline difference seen at one junction end. The chain joins TRBV27 to TRBJ2-7; 7 nucleotides agree with TRBD2. Germline assignment: CDR1 MNHEY and CDR2 SMNVEV (reference sequence). The CDR3 covers 17 residues. DNA for the CDR3: TGTGCCAGCAGTTTATCGATTGTAGCGGGTATCTCCTACGGGCAGTACTTC. Protein product: CASSLSIVAGISYGQYF.

The chain's CDR3 is CASSVPAGGHEQYF. CDR3 bases: TGTGCCAGCAGTGTGCCAGCGGGAGGACACGAGCAGTACTTC. The genes are TRBV2 and TRBJ2-7; 9 nucleotides align to TRBD2. CDR1 and CDR2 from the germline V gene are SNHLY and FYNNEI. V shed 4 bases and J 5 bases; nucleotides not matched to a gene: 6. The CDR3 is 14 residues long.

The chain links TRBV4-3 to TRBJ1-2; D gene unclear. CDR3 length: 14 residues. Germline values: CDR1 LGHNA, CDR2 YSLEER. The V end lost 3 bases, the J end lost 6 bases, and 14 bases lay between the germline ends. As DNA, the CDR3 is TGCGCCAGCAGCCAGAGGGTGGACGCCGATGGCTACACCTTC. It translates to CASSQRVDADGYTF.

The chain links TRBV29-1 to TRBJ1-1, with 8 bases fitting TRBD1. Germline CDR1 is SQVTM and CDR2 is ANQGSEA. With V trimmed by 7 bases and J by 5 bases, 9 bases remained unmatched. The CDR3 extends over 13 amino acids. The DNA for the CDR3 is TGCAGCGGCCAGGGACAGGCTGGGACTGAAGCTTTCTTT. Translating gives CSGQGQAGTEAFF.

V is TRBV21-1 and J is TRBJ2-3; the table's D call, TRBD2, was not checked against the DNA. TRBV21-1 is a pseudogene locus. The CDR3 has 16 residues. The CDR3 spells CASTPRWGEAGDTQYF. The CDR3 bases are TGTGCCAGCACTCCAAGATGGGGGGAGGCCGGGGATACGCAGTATTTT.

The chain employs TRBV7-3 and TRBJ2-5; D is possibly TRBD1 (5 bases). V gave up 6 bases and J gave up 10 bases, with 15 bases separating them. Germline V gene lookup returns CDR1 SGHTA and CDR2 FQGTGA. The CDR3 runs to 12 residues. CDR3 loop: CASRQQGGDQYF. The DNA of the CDR3 is TGTGCCAGCAGACAGCAGGGTGGGGACCAGTACTTC.

This rearrangement joins TRBV6-5 to TRBJ2-5, with D unresolved. The germline V gene has CDR1 MNHEY and CDR2 SVGAGI. The CDR3 is 12 residues long. Trimming took 9 bases from V and 1 from J, leaving 9 bases between them. The CDR3 sequence: CASGWAQETQYF. The CDR3 nucleotides read TGTGCCAGTGGGTGGGCCCAAGAGACCCAGTACTTC.

The chain employs TRBV9 and TRBJ2-3, with D tentatively TRBD2 (5 bases). The CDR3 sequence is 17 residues long. The germline V gene has CDR1 SGDLS and CDR2 YYNGEE. The V and J ends lost 0 bases and 1 base respectively, with 15 bases between them. The CDR3 sequence is CASSVEVGERGTDTQYF. The CDR3 DNA reads as TGTGCCAGCAGCGTAGAAGTCGGGGAAAGGGGCACAGATACGCAGTATTTT.

This rearrangement joins TRBV29-1 to TRBJ2-4, with TRBD2 matching 9 bases. Germline values: CDR1 SQVTM, CDR2 ANQGSEA. The CDR3 spans 14 residues. V lost 5 bases and J lost 0; bases outside the gene matches: 2. CDR3: CSVQREVAKNIQYF. Written as DNA, the CDR3 is TGCAGCGTTCAGCGGGAGGTAGCCAAAAACATTCAGTACTTC.

This chain uses TRBV28 with TRBJ2-7; no firm D call. This CDR3 has 14 amino acids. The germline CDR1 and CDR2 sequences are MDHEN and SYDVKM. V lost 6 bases and J 2 bases, leaving 14 bases between the germline ends. The CDR3 region has the DNA TGTGCCAGCAGCCCCGGCGGCTACGCCTACGAGCAGTACTTC. This gives the protein CASSPGGYAYEQYF.

The chain employs TRBV11-3 and TRBJ2-7; TRBD2 matches at 13 bases. The germline CDR1 and CDR2 sequences are SGHNT and YENEEA. Losses at the gene ends were 5 bases for V and 3 bases for J; bases not matched to a gene: 4. The CDR3 is 15 amino acids. CDR3 sequence (DNA): TGTGCCAGCAGCAGAGGGACTAGCGGGGACTACGAGCAGTACTTC. It translates to CASSRGTSGDYEQYF.

The chain is built from TRBV11-3 and TRBJ2-5; TRBD1 aligns across 7 bases. The CDR3 has 17 residues. Germline V gene lookup returns CDR1 SGHNT and CDR2 YENEEA. Losses at the gene ends were 2 bases for V and 2 bases for J; bases not matched to a gene: 11. The CDR3, as DNA: TGTGCCAGCAGCTTACCAACCTCTGGGACAGATCAAGAGACCCAGTACTTC. It specifies CASSLPTSGTDQETQYF.

The genes are TRBV19 and TRBJ2-5; TRBD2 matches at 8 bases. V lost 4 bases and J lost 3; bases outside the gene matches: 7. The germline CDR1 and CDR2 sequences are LNHDA and SQIVND (reference sequence). The CDR3 has 15 residues. CDR3 residues: CASSRVGRGEETQYF. Here the CDR3 DNA reads TGTGCCAGTAGTAGGGTCGGGAGGGGCGAAGAGACCCAGTACTTC.

V usage is TRBV6-1 and J usage is TRBJ2-7, with a possible D match to TRBD1 (5 bases). The CDR3 length is 13 residues. The V end lost 8 bases, the J end lost 5 bases, and 16 bases lay between the germline ends. CDR1 MNHNS and CDR2 SASEGT come from the germline V gene. The CDR3 nucleotides read TGTGCCAGCCGCGCCGACAGTACCGACGAGCAGTACTTC. Its protein is CASRADSTDEQYF.

Concerning this clone itself: Other DNA sequences in the sample encode the same CDR3. This rearrangement joins TRBV19 to TRBJ1-1, with D possibly being TRBD1 (5 bases). There are 14 residues in the CDR3. The ends were cut back, 3 bases at V and 7 bases at J, with 15 bases in the middle. The V gene's germline CDR1 is LNHDA and CDR2 SQIVND (reference sequence). The CDR3 protein is CASSISGTPDEAFF. The CDR3 DNA follows: TGTGCCAGTAGTATTTCCGGGACTCCTGATGAAGCTTTCTTT.

To note about this clone: One end of the junction does not line up with germline, which may come from a read error. This sequence joins TRBV6-1 and TRBJ2-7; 7 bases match TRBD2. This CDR3 contains 17 residues. The germline gives CDR1 MNHNS, CDR2 SASEGT. As DNA, the CDR3 is TGTGCCAGCAGTGCGCTAGTCAGCGGGACCCGGACTTACGAGCAGTCCTTC. Its protein product is CASSALVSGTRTYEQSF.

The chain couples TRBV7-2 to TRBJ2-1, with D uncertain. This CDR3 is 15 amino acids long. Germline values: CDR1 SGHTA, CDR2 FQGNSA. Trimming stripped 3 bases from V and 9 bases from J, with 18 bases between. CDR3 region: CASSFSFQTNAEQFF. CDR3 in DNA: TGTGCCAGCAGCTTTAGCTTTCAGACGAACGCTGAGCAGTTCTTC.

The CDR3 bases are TGTGCCAGCAGCAAAGACATGAACACTGAAGCTTTCTTT. Translation: CASSKDMNTEAFF. The chain recombines TRBV2 with TRBJ1-1; D call uncertain. The V and J ends lost 6 bases and 0 bases respectively, with 8 bases between them. CDR3 size: 13 residues. Germline CDR1 SNHLY, CDR2 FYNNEI.

V is TRBV28 and J is TRBJ1-5; D might be TRBD1 (6 bases). CDR1 and CDR2 (germline): MDHEN, SYDVKM. V gave up 6 bases and J gave up 3 bases, with 12 bases separating them. The CDR3 extends over 14 amino acids. CDR3 region: CASSGGLNNQPQHF. The CDR3, as DNA: TGTGCCAGCAGCGGGGGGCTTAACAATCAGCCCCAGCATTTT.

The V gene is TRBV19, the J gene TRBJ2-1; maybe TRBD1 (6 bases). Germline assignment: CDR1 LNHDA and CDR2 SQIVND (reference sequence). This CDR3 spans 15 amino acids. V lost 6 bases and J lost 9, with 21 bases in between. The CDR3 loop reads CASSQPGQGAPEQFF. For the CDR3, the DNA is TGTGCCAGTAGCCAACCGGGACAAGGTGCCCCTGAGCAGTTCTTC.

The chain has TRBV28 and TRBJ2-5; possible D gene TRBD2, 6 bases. Germline V CDR1 and CDR2: MDHEN, SYDVKM. V was trimmed by 6 bases and J by 5 bases, leaving 22 bases between them. The CDR3 is 16 residues long. The CDR3 here is CASRHSGSSNVETQYF. The CDR3 DNA reads as TGTGCCAGCAGACATTCCGGGAGTTCGAACGTGGAGACCCAGTACTTC.

The chain combines TRBV7-2 with TRBJ2-7; 7 bases line up with TRBD1. V lost 5 bases, J lost 2 bases, and 9 bases stayed unmatched. CDR1 is SGHTA and CDR2 is FQGNSA in the germline V gene. The length of the CDR3 is 15 residues. As DNA, the CDR3 is TGTGCCAGCAGCCCAGACAGGGCCTCCACCTACGAGCAGTACTTC. It translates to CASSPDRASTYEQYF.